Listed below are T cell receptor beta chains from one sample, sequenced in a study of T cell changes during pregnancy in multiple sclerosis. The repertoire was sequenced with immunoSEQ multiplex PCR; TCRdb's copy has only in-frame clones and lacks some. The table lists 35,000 to 55,000 clones, 80% to 95% of them singletons. Specimen: peripheral blood, collected in the third trimester of pregnancy. These TCRs come from a female donor with multiple sclerosis, enrolled in a pregnancy study. The CDR3 runs from the conserved cysteine through the conserved F or W. A D gene is named only where the DNA matches it firmly. Clone size is stated in some rows and not others, as once, few, many or a class when expanded.

J gene: TRBJ1-2; clone size: .; D gene: .; V gene: TRBV5-6; CDR3 protein: CASSPRQVYGYTF; CDR3 DNA: TGTGCCAGCAGCCCGAGACAGGTATATGGCTACACCTTC
J gene: TRBJ2-3; clone size: .; D gene: TRBD2; V gene: TRBV4-3; CDR3 protein: CASSQEIAGGPDTQYF; CDR3 DNA: TGCGCCAGCAGCCAAGAAATAGCGGGAGGGCCGGATACGCAGTATTTT
J gene: TRBJ1-2; clone size: .; D gene: .; V gene: TRBV6-1; CDR3 protein: CASRGEVMANYGYTF; CDR3 DNA: TGTGCCAGCAGGGGAGAGGTGATGGCTAACTATGGCTACACCTTC
J gene: TRBJ1-3; clone size: .; D gene: .; V gene: TRBV7-9; CDR3 protein: CASSLDPSGSGNTIYF; CDR3 DNA: TGTGCCAGCAGCCTCGACCCGTCGGGCTCTGGAAACACCATATATTTT
J gene: TRBJ2-3; clone size: .; D gene: TRBD2; V gene: TRBV28; CDR3 protein: CASSSGASGPDTQYF; CDR3 DNA: TGTGCCAGCAGTTCTGGGGCTAGCGGGCCTGATACGCAGTATTTT
J gene: TRBJ1-4; clone size: .; D gene: .; V gene: TRBV29-1; CDR3 protein: CSVAPGGAGLANEKLFF; CDR3 DNA: TGCAGCGTTGCTCCGGGGGGGGCAGGTCTTGCTAATGAAAAACTGTTTTTT
J gene: TRBJ2-3; clone size: .; D gene: .; V gene: TRBV6-6; CDR3 protein: CASSLGADLDTQYF; CDR3 DNA: TGTGCCAGCAGCTTAGGGGCGGACCTGGATACGCAGTATTTT
J gene: TRBJ2-5; clone size: .; D gene: TRBD1; V gene: TRBV6-5; CDR3 protein: CASKGQGNFETQYF; CDR3 DNA: TGTGCCAGTAAGGGACAGGGAAATTTTGAGACCCAGTACTTC
J gene: TRBJ1-1; clone size: .; D gene: .; V gene: TRBV5-5; CDR3 protein: CASSIGGGVNTEAFF; CDR3 DNA: TGTGCCAGCAGCATAGGAGGAGGGGTGAACACTGAAGCTTTCTTT
J gene: TRBJ2-2; clone size: .; D gene: TRBD2; V gene: TRBV7-9; CDR3 protein: CASSSTPGTSGSGSGELFF; CDR3 DNA: TGTGCCAGCAGCTCAACACCCGGGACTAGCGGGAGTGGGTCCGGGGAGCTGTTTTTT
J gene: TRBJ1-1; clone size: .; D gene: .; V gene: TRBV30; CDR3 protein: CAWTPQFEAFF; CDR3 DNA: TGTGCCTGGACCCCTCAGTTTGAAGCTTTCTTT
J gene: TRBJ2-3; clone size: .; D gene: .; V gene: TRBV6-5; CDR3 protein: CASSYRLLGDTQYF; CDR3 DNA: TGTGCCAGCAGTTACCGACTATTGGGAGATACGCAGTATTTT
J gene: TRBJ2-5; clone size: .; D gene: .; V gene: TRBV5-1; CDR3 protein: CASSGGGGFGETQYF; CDR3 DNA: TGCGCCAGCAGCGGGGGCGGGGGCTTCGGAGAGACCCAGTACTTC
J gene: TRBJ2-3; clone size: .; D gene: TRBD1; V gene: TRBV5-8; CDR3 protein: CASSPPTGGLTDTQYF; CDR3 DNA: TGTGCCAGCAGCCCACCCACAGGGGGTTTGACAGATACGCAGTATTTT
J gene: TRBJ2-7; clone size: once; D gene: TRBD1; V gene: TRBV15; CDR3 protein: CATSAGSGQGAWEQYF; CDR3 DNA: TGTGCCACCAGCGCAGGATCCGGGCAGGGGGCGTGGGAGCAGTACTTC
J gene: TRBJ2-3; clone size: .; D gene: TRBD2; V gene: TRBV28; CDR3 protein: CASSASGIGETDTQYF; CDR3 DNA: TGTGCCAGCAGTGCTAGCGGAATCGGGGAGACAGATACGCAGTATTTT
J gene: TRBJ2-7; clone size: .; D gene: TRBD1; V gene: TRBV7-9; CDR3 protein: CASSRAGQGTYEQYF; CDR3 DNA: TGTGCCAGCAGCAGGGCCGGACAGGGAACCTACGAGCAGTACTTC
J gene: TRBJ2-5; clone size: .; D gene: TRBD2; V gene: TRBV30; CDR3 protein: CAWRSKGLAGGGQETQYF; CDR3 DNA: TGTGCCTGGAGAAGCAAGGGACTAGCGGGAGGAGGGCAAGAGACCCAGTACTTC
J gene: TRBJ2-1; clone size: .; D gene: .; V gene: TRBV4-1; CDR3 protein: CASSHEAGPRTFF; CDR3 DNA: TGCGCCAGCAGCCATGAGGCTGGGCCCCGGACTTTCTTC
J gene: TRBJ2-5; clone size: .; D gene: TRBD2; V gene: TRBV7-3; CDR3 protein: CASSLGEGETQYF; CDR3 DNA: TGTGCCAGCAGCTTGGGGGAGGGAGAGACCCAGTACTTC
J gene: TRBJ1-3; clone size: .; D gene: .; V gene: TRBV27; CDR3 protein: CASSAGQPIFSGNTIYF; CDR3 DNA: TGTGCCAGCAGTGCCGGACAGCCAATTTTCTCTGGAAACACCATATATTTT
J gene: TRBJ2-3; clone size: .; D gene: TRBD2; V gene: TRBV5-4; CDR3 protein: CASSKGLAGDTDTQYF; CDR3 DNA: TGTGCCAGCAGCAAGGGACTAGCGGGAGACACAGATACGCAGTATTTT
J gene: TRBJ1-3; clone size: once; D gene: TRBD1; V gene: TRBV5-8; CDR3 protein: CASSSGQGPGNTIYF; CDR3 DNA: TGTGCCAGCAGCTCCGGACAGGGCCCTGGAAACACCATATATTTT
J gene: TRBJ2-7; clone size: .; D gene: .; V gene: TRBV13; CDR3 protein: CASSLGGSEQYF; CDR3 DNA: TGTGCCAGCAGCCTGGGGGGTTCCGAGCAGTACTTC
J gene: TRBJ1-1; clone size: .; D gene: .; V gene: TRBV6-1; CDR3 protein: CASSEATGYGAFF; CDR3 DNA: TGTGCCAGCAGTGAAGCTACGGGATACGGAGCTTTCTTT